The subject of this entry is one T cell receptor (beta chain). Antigen: not known. In the PCR, 60 Vbeta and 13 Jbeta primers were used. Clones were read by immunoSEQ multiplex PCR, and TCRdb kept only the in-frame ones, dropping some. The sample consists of about 180,000 clones, approximately 81% of them appearing once. This entry comes from a study of cytomegalovirus exposure and HLA in healthy donors. Overall study results and limits: A highly shared variant cluster was judged a likely technical artifact. Available immune exposure information covered CMV serostatus only.

V dropped 2 bases and J dropped 2 bases, with 12 bases sitting between them. The CDR3 length is 15 residues. The germline gives CDR1 MDHEN, CDR2 SYDVKM. The specimen was PBMCs. The TCR originated in a young woman in good health and CMV-seronegative. The V call is TRBV28, the J call TRBJ2-5, with a tentative D call TRBD2 (7 bases). This CDR3 is CASSLGGATQETQYF. As DNA, the CDR3 is TGTGCCAGCAGTTTAGGGGGGGCCACTCAAGAGACCCAGTACTTC.